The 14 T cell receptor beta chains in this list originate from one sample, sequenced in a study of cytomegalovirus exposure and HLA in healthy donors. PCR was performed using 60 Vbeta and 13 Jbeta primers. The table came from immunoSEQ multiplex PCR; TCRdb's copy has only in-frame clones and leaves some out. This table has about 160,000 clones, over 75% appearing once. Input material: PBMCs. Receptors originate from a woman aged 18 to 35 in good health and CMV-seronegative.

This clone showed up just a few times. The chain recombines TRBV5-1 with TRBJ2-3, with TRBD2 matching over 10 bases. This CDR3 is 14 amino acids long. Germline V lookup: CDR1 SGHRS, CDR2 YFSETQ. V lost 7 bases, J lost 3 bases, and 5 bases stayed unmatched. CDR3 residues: CASEPSGSTDTQYF. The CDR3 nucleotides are TGCGCCAGCGAGCCTAGCGGGAGTACAGATACGCAGTATTTT.

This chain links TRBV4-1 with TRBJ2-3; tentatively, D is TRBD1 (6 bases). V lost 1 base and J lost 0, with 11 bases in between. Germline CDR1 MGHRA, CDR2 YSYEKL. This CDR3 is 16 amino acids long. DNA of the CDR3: TGCGCCAGCAGCCAAGGGGGGCACCCAAGCACAGATACGCAGTATTTT. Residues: CASSQGGHPSTDTQYF.

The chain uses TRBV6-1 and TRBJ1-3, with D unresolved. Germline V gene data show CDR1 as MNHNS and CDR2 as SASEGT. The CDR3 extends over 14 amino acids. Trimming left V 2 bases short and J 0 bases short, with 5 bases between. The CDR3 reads CASSERGSGNTIYF. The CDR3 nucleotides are TGTGCCAGCAGTGAACGGGGCTCTGGAAACACCATATATTTT.

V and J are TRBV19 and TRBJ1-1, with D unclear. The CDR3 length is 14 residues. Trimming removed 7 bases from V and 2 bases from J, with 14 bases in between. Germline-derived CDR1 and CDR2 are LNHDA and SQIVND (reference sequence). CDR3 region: CASTVDGVNTEAFF. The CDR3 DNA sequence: TGTGCCAGTACCGTGGACGGGGTAAACACTGAAGCTTTCTTT.

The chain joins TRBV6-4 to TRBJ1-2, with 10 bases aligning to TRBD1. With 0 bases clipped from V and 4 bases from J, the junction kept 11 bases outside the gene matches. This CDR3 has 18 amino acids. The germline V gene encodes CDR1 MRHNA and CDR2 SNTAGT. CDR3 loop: CASSDSFTPGTGVYGYTF. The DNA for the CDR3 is TGTGCCAGCAGTGACTCGTTCACCCCCGGGACAGGGGTCTATGGCTACACCTTC.

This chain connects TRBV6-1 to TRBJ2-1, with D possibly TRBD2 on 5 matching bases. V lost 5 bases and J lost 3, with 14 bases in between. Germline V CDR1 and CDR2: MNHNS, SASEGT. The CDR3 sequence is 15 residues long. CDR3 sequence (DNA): TGTGCCAGCAGTACCCAAGAGGGTGTCTACAATGAGCAGTTCTTC. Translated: CASSTQEGVYNEQFF.

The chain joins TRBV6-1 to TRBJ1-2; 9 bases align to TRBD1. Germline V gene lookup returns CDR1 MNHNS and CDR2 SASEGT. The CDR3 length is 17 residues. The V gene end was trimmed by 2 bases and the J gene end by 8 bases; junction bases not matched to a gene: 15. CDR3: CASSEFGTGIAVLGYTF. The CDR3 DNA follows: TGTGCCAGCAGTGAATTTGGGACAGGGATCGCGGTGTTGGGCTACACCTTC.

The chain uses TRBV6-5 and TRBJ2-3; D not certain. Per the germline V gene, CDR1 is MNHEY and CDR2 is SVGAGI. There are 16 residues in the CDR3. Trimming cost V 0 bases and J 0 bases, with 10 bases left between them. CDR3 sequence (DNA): TGTGCCAGCAGTTACTCCTACCACTCTAGCACAGATACGCAGTATTTT. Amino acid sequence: CASSYSYHSSTDTQYF.

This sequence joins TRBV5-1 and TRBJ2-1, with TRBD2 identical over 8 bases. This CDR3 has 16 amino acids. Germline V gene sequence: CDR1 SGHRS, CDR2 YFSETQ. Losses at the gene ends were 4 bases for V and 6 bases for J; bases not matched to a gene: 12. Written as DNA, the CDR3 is TGCGCCAGCAGCCGGGCAGAGCGGGAGTTCCCCAATGAGCAGTTCTTC. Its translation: CASSRAEREFPNEQFF.

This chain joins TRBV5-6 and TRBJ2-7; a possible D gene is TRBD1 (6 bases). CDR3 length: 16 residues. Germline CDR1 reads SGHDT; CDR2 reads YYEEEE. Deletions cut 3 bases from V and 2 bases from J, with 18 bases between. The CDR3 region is CASSSRRTAPTYEQYF. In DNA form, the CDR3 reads TGTGCCAGCAGCTCTAGAAGGACAGCGCCGACCTACGAGCAGTACTTC.

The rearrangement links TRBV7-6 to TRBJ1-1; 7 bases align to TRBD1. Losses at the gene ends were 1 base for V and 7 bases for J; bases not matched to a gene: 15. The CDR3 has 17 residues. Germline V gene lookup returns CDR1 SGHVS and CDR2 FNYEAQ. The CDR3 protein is CASSLVGEIQGKGEAFF. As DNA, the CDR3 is TGTGCCAGCAGCTTAGTAGGGGAGATACAGGGGAAAGGTGAAGCTTTCTTT.

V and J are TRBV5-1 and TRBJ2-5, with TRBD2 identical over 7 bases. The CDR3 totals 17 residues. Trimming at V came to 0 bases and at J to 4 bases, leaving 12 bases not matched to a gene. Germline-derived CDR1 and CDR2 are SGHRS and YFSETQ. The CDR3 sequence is CASSLGDRRGVTETQYF. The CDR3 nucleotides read TGCGCCAGCAGCTTGGGGGACCGCCGGGGGGTCACAGAGACCCAGTACTTC.

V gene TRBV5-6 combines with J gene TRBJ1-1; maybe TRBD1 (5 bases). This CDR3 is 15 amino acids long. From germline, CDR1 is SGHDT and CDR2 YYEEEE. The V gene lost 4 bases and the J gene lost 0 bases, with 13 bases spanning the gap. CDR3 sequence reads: CASSRRGVVNTEAFF. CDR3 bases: TGTGCCAGCAGCCGCCGGGGGGTAGTGAACACTGAAGCTTTCTTT.

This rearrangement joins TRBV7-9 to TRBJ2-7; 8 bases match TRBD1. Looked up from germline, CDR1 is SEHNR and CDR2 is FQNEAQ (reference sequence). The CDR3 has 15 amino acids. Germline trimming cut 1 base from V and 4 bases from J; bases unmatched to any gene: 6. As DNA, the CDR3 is TGTGCCAGCAGCTTAGAGAACAGGGGGATTTACGAGCAGTACTTC. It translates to CASSLENRGIYEQYF.